Listed below are T cell receptor beta chains from one sample, sequenced in a study of blood T cell repertoires in COVID-19. TCRdb's table, derived via immunoSEQ multiplex PCR, lists solely in-frame clones and lacks some. The sample lists roughly 250,000 clones; around 88% were seen once. The specimen sequenced was PBMCs or T cells enriched from blood (not recorded which). The receptor source for this set is a woman between 35 and 50 years old with acute COVID-19. The CDR3 runs from the conserved cysteine through the conserved F or W. The order of the fields is clone size, D gene, J gene, V gene, CDR3 DNA, CDR3 protein. The D gene is left open where the match is weak. Size tells how often a clone was seen (once, few, many) or the class of an expanded clone, and some rows leave it out.

abundance: NA
d_gene: NA
j_gene: TRBJ1-5
v_gene: TRBV19
CDR3nt: TGTGCCAGTAGTATGGCCTCAAGCAATCAGCCCCAGCATTTT
CDR3aa: CASSMASSNQPQHF

abundance: NA
d_gene: NA
j_gene: TRBJ1-4
v_gene: TRBV9
CDR3nt: TGTGCCAGCAGCGTAGAACCTGGGGCCGAAAAACTGTTTTTT
CDR3aa: CASSVEPGAEKLFF

abundance: once
d_gene: TRBD2
j_gene: TRBJ2-2
v_gene: TRBV20-1
CDR3nt: TGCAGTGCTAGTGGTGCCGGACTAGCGGAGGCCACCGGGGAGCTGTTTTTT
CDR3aa: CSASGAGLAEATGELFF

abundance: NA
d_gene: TRBD1
j_gene: TRBJ1-2
v_gene: TRBV10-2
CDR3nt: TGCGCCAGCAGTGACGCCGCAGGGGGCGACTATGGCTACACCTTC
CDR3aa: CASSDAAGGDYGYTF

abundance: once
d_gene: NA
j_gene: TRBJ1-5
v_gene: TRBV4-1
CDR3nt: TGCGCCAGCAGCCCGACGGGAAGCCATAGCAATCAGCCCCAGCATTTT
CDR3aa: CASSPTGSHSNQPQHF

abundance: NA
d_gene: NA
j_gene: TRBJ2-2
v_gene: TRBV25-1
CDR3nt: TGTGCCAGCAGTCAACGGGATCACGGGGAGCTGTTTTTT
CDR3aa: CASSQRDHGELFF

abundance: NA
d_gene: NA
j_gene: TRBJ1-1
v_gene: TRBV6-5
CDR3nt: TGTGCCAGCAGTTACTCGACAAACCTGATGAACACTGAAGCTTTCTTT
CDR3aa: CASSYSTNLMNTEAFF

abundance: NA
d_gene: NA
j_gene: TRBJ1-6
v_gene: TRBV15
CDR3nt: TGTGCCACCGCGGGGCAGGGTGATTCACCCCTCCACTTT
CDR3aa: CATAGQGDSPLHF

abundance: few
d_gene: NA
j_gene: TRBJ1-1
v_gene: TRBV19
CDR3nt: TGTGCCAGTAGTATTGGGGGGGCTCGGGGAGCTTTCTTT
CDR3aa: CASSIGGARGAFF

abundance: NA
d_gene: NA
j_gene: TRBJ1-5
v_gene: TRBV10-2
CDR3nt: TGCGCCAGCAGTGAGGGGGGCGGCAATCAGCCCCAGCATTTT
CDR3aa: CASSEGGGNQPQHF

abundance: NA
d_gene: NA
j_gene: TRBJ1-5
v_gene: TRBV30
CDR3nt: TGTGCCTGGAGTGTACAAGGGGGCAATCAGCCCCAGCATTTT
CDR3aa: CAWSVQGGNQPQHF

abundance: once
d_gene: NA
j_gene: TRBJ1-4
v_gene: TRBV6-5
CDR3nt: TGTGCCAGTACCAGGGTGGGAAGTAATGAAAAACTGTTTTTT
CDR3aa: CASTRVGSNEKLFF

abundance: NA
d_gene: NA
j_gene: TRBJ1-6
v_gene: TRBV6-2/TRBV6-3
CDR3nt: TGTGCCAGCAGTCCCCCCGGGACTCGGAATTCACCCCTCCACTTT
CDR3aa: CASSPPGTRNSPLHF